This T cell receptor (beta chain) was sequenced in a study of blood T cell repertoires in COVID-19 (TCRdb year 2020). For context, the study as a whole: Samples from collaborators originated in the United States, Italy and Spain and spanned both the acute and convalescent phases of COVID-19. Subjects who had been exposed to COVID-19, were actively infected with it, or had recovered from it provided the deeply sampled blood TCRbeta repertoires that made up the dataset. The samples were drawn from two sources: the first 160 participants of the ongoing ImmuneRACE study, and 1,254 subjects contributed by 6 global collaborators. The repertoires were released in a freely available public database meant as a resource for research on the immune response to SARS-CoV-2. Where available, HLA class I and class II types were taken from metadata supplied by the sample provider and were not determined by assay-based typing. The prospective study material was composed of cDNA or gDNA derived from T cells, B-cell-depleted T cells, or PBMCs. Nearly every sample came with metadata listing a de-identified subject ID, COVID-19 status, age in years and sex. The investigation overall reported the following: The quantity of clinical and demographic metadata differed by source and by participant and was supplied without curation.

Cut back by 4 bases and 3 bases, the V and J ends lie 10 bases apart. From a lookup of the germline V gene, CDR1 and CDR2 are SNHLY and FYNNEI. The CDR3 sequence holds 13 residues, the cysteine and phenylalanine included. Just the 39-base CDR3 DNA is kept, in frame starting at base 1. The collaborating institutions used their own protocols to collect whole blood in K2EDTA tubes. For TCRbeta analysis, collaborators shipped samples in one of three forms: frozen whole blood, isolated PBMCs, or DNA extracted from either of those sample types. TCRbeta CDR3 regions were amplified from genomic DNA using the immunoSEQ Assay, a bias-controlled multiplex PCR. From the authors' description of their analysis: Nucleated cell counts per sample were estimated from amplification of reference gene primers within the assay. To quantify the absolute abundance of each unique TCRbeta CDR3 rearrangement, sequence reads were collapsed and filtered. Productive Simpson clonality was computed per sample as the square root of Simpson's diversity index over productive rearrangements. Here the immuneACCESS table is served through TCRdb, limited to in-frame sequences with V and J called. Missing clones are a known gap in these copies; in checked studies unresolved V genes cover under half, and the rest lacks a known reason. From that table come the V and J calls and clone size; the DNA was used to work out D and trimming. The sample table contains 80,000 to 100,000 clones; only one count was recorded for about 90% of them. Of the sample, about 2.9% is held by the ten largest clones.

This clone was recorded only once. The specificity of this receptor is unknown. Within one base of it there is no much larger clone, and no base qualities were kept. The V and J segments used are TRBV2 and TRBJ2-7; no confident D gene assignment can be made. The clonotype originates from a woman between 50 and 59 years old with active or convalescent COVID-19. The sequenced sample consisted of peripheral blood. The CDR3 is CASSVNGFYEQYF. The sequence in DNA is TGTGCCAGCAGTGTAAACGGGTTCTACGAGCAGTACTTC.